This note documents a single T cell receptor (beta chain) sequence. Data came from immunoSEQ multiplex PCR; TCRdb stores just in-frame clones and leaves some out. This sample yields hundreds of thousands of clones, of which about 91% are seen a single time; 24% belongs to the top ten. The record originates from a study of shared clonotypes between healthy human individuals. Cells designated naive CD8 were CD45RO-negative and were positively selected for CCR7, with terminally differentiated effector memory CD45RA+ cells excluded. The CDR3 has 13 amino acids. J gave up 6 bases and V 6 bases, and 7 bases lay outside the gene matches. Per germline, CDR1 SQVTM and CDR2 ANQGSEA.

This chain uses TRBV29-1 with TRBJ2-2, with 7 positions matching TRBD2. Sequencing used naive CD8+ T cells sorted from blood. The origin of this receptor is a man aged 25-40 years in good health. Here the CDR3 DNA reads TGCAGCGTGGATGCGGGGGACGCCGGGGAGCTGTTTTTT. This translates into CSVDAGDAGELFF.